This entry describes one T cell receptor (beta chain). The data were taken from a study of blood T cell repertoires in COVID-19. About the research overall: Acute and convalescent COVID-19 specimens originated in the United States, Italy and Spain.

Per germline, CDR1 LGHDT and CDR2 YNNKEL (reference sequence). The CDR3 extends over 13 amino acids. Trimming removed 4 bases from V and 4 bases from J, with 7 bases in between. The authors' processing: Amplification of reference gene primers was used by the study to estimate nucleated cell counts. The method was immunoSEQ multiplex PCR; TCRdb's version includes in-frame clones alone and lacks a portion of them. D and trimming come from the DNA, and the V and J calls and clone size come from that table. Of some 400,000 clones listed, around 87% are singletons. This chain connects TRBV3-1 (or the pseudogene TRBV3-2) to TRBJ2-2; D unresolved. This sequence was found in a woman in her sixties or seventies with COVID-19, enrolled during active disease. The sample taken for sequencing was peripheral blood. CDR3 sequence (DNA): TGTGCCAGCAGCCGTAAGAGCACCGGGGAGCTGTTTTTT. Translation: CASSRKSTGELFF.